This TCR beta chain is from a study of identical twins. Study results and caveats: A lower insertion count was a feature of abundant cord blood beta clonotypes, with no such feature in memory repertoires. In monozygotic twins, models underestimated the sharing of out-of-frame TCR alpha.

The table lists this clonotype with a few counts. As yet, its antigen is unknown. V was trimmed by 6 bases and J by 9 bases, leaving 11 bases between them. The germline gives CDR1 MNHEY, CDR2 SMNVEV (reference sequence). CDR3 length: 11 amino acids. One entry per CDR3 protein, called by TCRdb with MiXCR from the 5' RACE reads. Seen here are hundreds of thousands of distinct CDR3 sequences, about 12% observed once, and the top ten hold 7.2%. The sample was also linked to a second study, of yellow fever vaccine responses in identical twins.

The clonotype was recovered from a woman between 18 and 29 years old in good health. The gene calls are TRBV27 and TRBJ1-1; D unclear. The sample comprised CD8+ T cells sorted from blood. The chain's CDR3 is CASRIQSKAFF. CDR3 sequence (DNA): TGTGCCAGCAGGATACAGAGTAAAGCTTTCTTT.